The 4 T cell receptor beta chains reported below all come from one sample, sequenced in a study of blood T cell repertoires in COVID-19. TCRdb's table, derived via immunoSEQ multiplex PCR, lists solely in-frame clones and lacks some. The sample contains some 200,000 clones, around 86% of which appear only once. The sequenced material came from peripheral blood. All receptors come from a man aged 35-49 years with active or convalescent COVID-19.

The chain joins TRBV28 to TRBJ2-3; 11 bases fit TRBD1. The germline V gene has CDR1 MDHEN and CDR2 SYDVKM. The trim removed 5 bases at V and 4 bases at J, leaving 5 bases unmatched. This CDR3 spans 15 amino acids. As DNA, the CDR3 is TGTGCCAGCAGTGCGAGGGGACAGGGGGCAGATACGCAGTATTTT. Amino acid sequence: CASSARGQGADTQYF.

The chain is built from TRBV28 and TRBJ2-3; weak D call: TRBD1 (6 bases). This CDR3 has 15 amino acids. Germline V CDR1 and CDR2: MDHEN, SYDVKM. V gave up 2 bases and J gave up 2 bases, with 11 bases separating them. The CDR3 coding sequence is TGTGCCAGCAGTTTAACGGACAGTCTCACAGATACGCAGTATTTT. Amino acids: CASSLTDSLTDTQYF.

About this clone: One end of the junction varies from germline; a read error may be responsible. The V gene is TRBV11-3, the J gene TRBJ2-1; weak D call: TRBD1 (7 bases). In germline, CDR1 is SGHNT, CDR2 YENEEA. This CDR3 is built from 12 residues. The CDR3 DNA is TGTGCCAGCAGCTCGCAGGGGGGCCTGGCTGTCTTC. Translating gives CASSSQGGLAVF.

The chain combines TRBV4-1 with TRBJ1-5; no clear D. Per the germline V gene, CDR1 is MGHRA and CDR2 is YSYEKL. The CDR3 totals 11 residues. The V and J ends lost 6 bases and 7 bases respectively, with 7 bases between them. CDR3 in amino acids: CASRRPQPQHF. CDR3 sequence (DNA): TGCGCCAGCAGGCGCCCACAGCCCCAGCATTTT.